This T cell receptor beta chain is from a study of blood T cell repertoires in COVID-19. V was clipped by 2 bases and J by 2 bases; unmatched bases: 6. Germline V gene data show CDR1 as MNHEY and CDR2 as SMNVEV (reference sequence). This CDR3 is built from 15 residues. The protocol was immunoSEQ multiplex PCR, while the TCRdb copy is restricted to in-frame clones and leaves out a portion. Among about 180,000 clones listed, around 86% were seen once. The V gene is TRBV27, the J gene TRBJ2-7, with 7 bases identical to TRBD2. The sequencing input was peripheral blood. This clonotype originated in a woman aged 25 to 39 with active or convalescent COVID-19. The CDR3 sequence is CASSLRLADTYEQYF. The DNA for the CDR3 is TGTGCCAGCAGTTTAAGGCTAGCGGACACCTACGAGCAGTACTTC.